This T cell receptor (beta chain) originates from a study of T cell repertoires in cytomegalovirus infection. General observations from the study: Ex vivo responses were dominated by HLA-C-restricted CMV-specific TCR beta clonotypes. The study identified carriers of CMV plus the relevant HLA from cumulative public TCR beta family frequency.

TCRdb re-called the reads with MiXCR, one entry per CDR3 protein. The sample includes 150,000 to 200,000 distinct CDR3 sequences, roughly an eighth of them seen just once. This clonotype was counted a few times. Its specificity is unknown. V lost 4 bases and J 7 bases, leaving 12 bases between the germline ends. Germline values: CDR1 MDHEN, CDR2 SYDVKM. The CDR3 sequence is 13 residues long. V gene TRBV28 combines with J gene TRBJ2-3; tentatively, D is TRBD1 (5 bases). This TCR came from a human donor in good health (CMV status not recorded). Some clones in this sample may be carry-over from other donors' samples. The sample comprised PBMCs. The CDR3 DNA follows: TGTGCCAGCAGTTCCAACAGGTTTTATACGCAGTATTTT. This codes for CASSSNRFYTQYF.